This T cell receptor (beta chain) was identified in a study of blood T cell repertoires in COVID-19 (TCRdb year 2020). Background for the entire study: Samples covering the acute and convalescent phases of COVID-19 were provided by collaborators in the United States, Italy and Spain. The dataset comprised deeply sampled blood TCRbeta repertoires from subjects exposed to, actively infected with, or recovered from COVID-19. Samples came from the ongoing ImmuneRACE study (first 160 participants) plus 1,254 subjects from 6 global collaborators. The prospective study material was composed of cDNA or gDNA derived from T cells, B-cell-depleted T cells, or PBMCs. A de-identified subject ID, COVID-19 status, age in years and sex were almost always included in the sample metadata. A freely available public database, intended as a resource for researchers studying the immune response to SARS-CoV-2, is where the repertoires were released. Where HLA class I and class II types were available, the types were taken from metadata supplied by the sample provider, not from assay-based typing.

CDR1 and CDR2 (ENHRY, SYGVKD) derive from the germline V gene. V is shortened by 3 bases, J by 8 bases, and the region joining them spans 19 bases. Its CDR3 holds 15 amino acids, cysteine through phenylalanine. Solely the CDR3 DNA is kept, with 45 bases framed from the first base. A second Seattle source provided samples from volunteer blood donors who had recovered from COVID-19. The collaborating institutions used their own protocols to collect whole blood in K2EDTA tubes. For TCRbeta analysis, collaborators shipped samples as frozen whole blood, isolated PBMCs, or DNA extracted from either of those sample types. TCRbeta CDR3 regions were amplified from genomic DNA by means of the immunoSEQ Assay, a bias-controlled multiplex PCR. The study's own analysis went as follows. The number of nucleated cells in each sample was estimated from the amplification of reference gene primers within the assay. To quantify the absolute abundance of each unique TCRbeta CDR3 rearrangement, sequence reads were collapsed and filtered. For each sample, productive Simpson clonality was calculated by taking the square root of Simpson's diversity index across productive rearrangements. Entries here come from immuneACCESS through TCRdb and include only in-frame sequences with V and J called. Some clones fail to appear in such tables; in the studies checked, an unresolved V gene covers under half of the shortfall, and the cause of the remainder is unknown. The V and J calls and clone size come from that table; D and trimming were worked out from the DNA. The table for this sample lists around 250,000 clones; roughly 84% of them were counted only once. Approximately 1.4% of the sample is taken by the ten largest.

Overall study results and their limits: How much clinical and demographic metadata was included differed by source and by participant, and the metadata was provided uncurated.

As to this clone: The antigen this receptor binds is unknown. No much larger clone exists at a distance of one base, and base qualities are not known.

The sample was peripheral blood. The chain was built from TRBV10-3 and TRBJ1-2; perhaps TRBD1 is the D gene, with 5 bases matching. This TCR derives from a woman aged 40 to 50 who had recovered from COVID-19. The CDR3 protein is CAISDGGKGPTGYTF. The DNA is TGTGCCATCAGTGATGGCGGGAAGGGGCCGACCGGCTACACCTTC.